The 20 T cell receptor beta chains reported below all come from one sample, sequenced in a study of T cells in Graves' hyperthyroidism and ophthalmopathy. Template material for amplifying TCR beta CDR3 regions consisted of RNA transcripts. A set of HTBI primers served as the primers for a first-round RT-PCR of the TCR CDR3. TCRdb reanalysed the multiplex PCR reads using MiXCR and keeps one entry per CDR3 protein. The repertoire consists of hundreds of thousands of distinct CDR3 sequences, with 14% occurring once and the leading ten covering 11% to 15%. Sequences were obtained from blood. These receptors came from a woman aged 40 to 50 with Graves' hyperthyroidism.

The V and J genes are TRBV7-2 and TRBJ1-3; no clear D gene. From germline, CDR1 is SGHTA and CDR2 FQGNSA. The V gene lost 0 bases and the J gene lost 6 bases, with 6 bases spanning the gap. The CDR3 has 13 residues. CDR3 sequence reads: CASSLAWENTIYF. The CDR3 nucleotides are TGTGCCAGCAGCTTAGCTTGGGAAAACACCATATATTTT.

This clonotype was seen repeatedly, ten times or more. The gene calls are TRBV10-1 and TRBJ2-5; perhaps D is TRBD1 or TRBD2 (5 bases each). Germline CDR1 is WNHNN and CDR2 is SYGVQD (reference sequence). The CDR3 is 15 amino acids. V dropped 3 bases and J dropped 1 base, with 12 bases sitting between them. The DNA of the CDR3 is TGCGCCAGCAGTGAACGGGGCGCGTCCCAAGAGACCCAGTACTTC. Translating it yields CASSERGASQETQYF.

The chain uses TRBV6-1 and TRBJ1-5, with TRBD1 identical over 10 bases. The V segment lost 4 bases and the J segment 2 bases; nucleotides outside the gene matches: 8. CDR3 length: 17 amino acids. Per germline, CDR1 MNHNS and CDR2 SASEGT. The CDR3: CASSATTGGRGNQPQHF. As DNA, the CDR3 is TGTGCCAGCAGTGCTACGACAGGGGGCAGGGGCAATCAGCCCCAGCATTTT.

The table lists this clonotype with many counts. The CDR3 spells CASSLIPLGSAQNYEQYF. CDR3 nucleotides: TGTGCCAGCAGCTTAATTCCCTTGGGTTCGGCCCAAAACTACGAGCAGTACTTC. This chain connects TRBV7-3 to TRBJ2-7; unclear D gene. Germline V gene lookup returns CDR1 SGHTA and CDR2 FQGTGA. Trimming shortened V by 1 base and J by 3 bases, and 22 bases separated the two germline ends. The CDR3 extends over 18 amino acids.

The table lists this clonotype with a few counts. The chain uses TRBV12-5 and TRBJ2-2; maybe TRBD2 (6 bases). This CDR3 comprises 16 residues. Trimming cost V 0 bases and J 6 bases, with 14 bases left between them. Germline CDR1 reads LGHNT; CDR2 reads FRNRAP. The CDR3 DNA reads as TGTGCTAGTGGTTTGGTAGTCGGGAGCAATGCCGGGGAGCTGTTTTTT. Its translation is CASGLVVGSNAGELFF.

In this sample, this clonotype turned up many times. The chain carries TRBV30 and TRBJ2-5, with D possibly called TRBD1 or TRBD2 (5 bases each). The germline V gene has CDR1 GTSNPN and CDR2 SVGIG (reference sequence). V was trimmed by 3 bases and J by 5 bases, leaving 13 bases between them. The CDR3 has 13 residues. The CDR3, as DNA: TGTGCCTGGAGCATGAGGGGCGCGGAGACCCAGTACTTC. Protein: CAWSMRGAETQYF.

J is TRBJ1-5 and V is TRBV4-1; unclear D gene. Germline V gives CDR1 MGHRA, CDR2 YSYEKL. The CDR3 spans 15 residues. V was pared by 3 bases and J by 1 base, with 10 bases between. CDR3 loop: CASSQAGSSNQPQHF. In nucleotides, the CDR3 is TGCGCCAGCAGCCAGGCCGGGAGCAGCAATCAGCCCCAGCATTTT.

This clonotype was seen a single time. Relative to the germline gene, one junction end is altered; a read error may explain this. V and J are TRBV10-1 and TRBJ1-1, with TRBD1 as a possible D gene (6 bases). Germline CDR1 reads WNHNN; CDR2 reads SYGVQD (reference sequence). The CDR3 totals 12 residues. CDR3 nucleotide sequence: TGCACCAGCAGTGGACAGTACACTGAAGCTTTCTTT. Protein sequence: CTSSGQYTEAFF.

This chain uses TRBV7-2 with TRBJ1-3; D ambiguous. Trimming cost V 2 bases and J 0 bases, with 8 bases left between them. CDR3 length: 15 amino acids. Germline V gives CDR1 SGHTA, CDR2 FQGNSA. CDR3: CASSLQPSSGNTIYF. CDR3 DNA sequence: TGTGCCAGCAGCTTACAACCGAGCTCTGGAAACACCATATATTTT.

This clonotype was recorded a few times. The J gene is TRBJ1-2, the V gene TRBV27; D is possibly TRBD1 (5 bases). Germline CDR1 is MNHEY and CDR2 is SMNVEV (reference sequence). V was cut by 2 bases and J by 0 bases, with 16 bases left in between. CDR3 length: 17 amino acids. CDR3 sequence reads: CASSLRRGRGANYGYTF. CDR3 nucleotides: TGTGCCAGCAGTTTACGTAGGGGCCGCGGAGCTAACTATGGCTACACCTTC.

The chain recombines TRBV5-1 with TRBJ2-1, with D possibly being TRBD1 or TRBD2 (5 bases each). V lost 3 bases and J 4 bases, leaving 14 bases between the germline ends. The CDR3 loop spans 15 amino acids. Per germline, CDR1 SGHRS and CDR2 YFSETQ. The CDR3 is CASSWTGTPYNEQFF. In DNA, the CDR3 is TGCGCCAGCAGCTGGACCGGGACCCCTTACAATGAGCAGTTCTTC.

There are many counts of this clonotype. The chain joins TRBV7-2 to TRBJ2-5; 10 bases map to TRBD2. V shed 1 base, J shed 11 bases, and the junction held 7 bases outside the gene matches. Germline V CDR1 and CDR2: SGHTA, FQGNSA. This CDR3 is 14 amino acids long. CDR3 region: CASSLVTSGSQQYF. CDR3 bases: TGTGCCAGCAGCTTAGTGACTAGCGGGTCCCAACAGTACTTC. Based on the CDR3 plus reference TRBV7-2 and TRBJ2-5, the full variable domain is GAGVSQSPSNKVTEKGKDVELRCDPISGHTALYWYRQSLGQGLEFLIYFQGNSAPDKSGLPSDRFSAERTGGSVSTLTIQRTQQEDSAVYLCASSLVTSGSQQYFGPGTRLLVL.

This clonotype was seen at least ten times. At one end the junction does not follow the germline gene, possibly because of a read error. This sequence joins TRBV20-1 and TRBJ2-5; 10 positions agree with TRBD2. Germline-derived CDR1 and CDR2 are DFQATT and SNEGSKA (reference sequence). The CDR3 length is 15 residues. CDR3 DNA sequence: TGCAGTGCTGTCGTGGGACTAGCGTTAAGAGAGGCCCAGTACTTC. It translates to CSAVVGLALREAQYF.

This clonotype occurred many times. The J gene is TRBJ2-1, the V gene TRBV27, with 8 bases aligning to TRBD2. The CDR3 consists of 16 residues. Germline trimming cut 1 base from V and 9 bases from J; bases unmatched to any gene: 11. Per the germline V gene, CDR1 is MNHEY and CDR2 is SMNVEV (reference sequence). CDR3 protein: CASSLLAGRALGEQFF. As DNA, the CDR3 is TGTGCCAGCAGTTTATTGGCCGGGAGGGCCTTGGGTGAGCAGTTCTTC.

The table lists this clonotype with many counts. V and J are TRBV28 and TRBJ2-7; D is perhaps TRBD1 (6 bases). CDR3 size: 18 residues. Germline CDR1 MDHEN, CDR2 SYDVKM. The V and J ends lost 2 bases and 2 bases respectively, with 22 bases between them. The CDR3, as DNA: TGTGCCAGCAGTTTACCGCTCACGACAGGTGGTAGTCCCTACGAGCAGTACTTC. Translated: CASSLPLTTGGSPYEQYF.

There are many counts of this clonotype. The chain has TRBV20-1 and TRBJ2-3; 12 nucleotides align to TRBD2. From germline, CDR1 is DFQATT and CDR2 SNEGSKA (reference sequence). This CDR3 has 14 residues. The trim removed 6 bases at V and 3 bases at J, leaving 4 bases unmatched. The CDR3 DNA sequence: TGCAGTGCCAAGACTAGCGGGAGTACAGATACGCAGTATTTT. Translated: CSAKTSGSTDTQYF.

This clonotype has ten or more counts. The CDR3 DNA follows: TGCAGTGCTAGACCCCCCGGACTGGCCCTCGAGGGCTACACCTTC. Amino acids: CSARPPGLALEGYTF. The chain links TRBV20-1 to TRBJ1-2; D is uncertain. CDR3 length equals 15 residues. V was cut by 2 bases and J by 8 bases, with 21 bases left in between. CDR1 is DFQATT and CDR2 is SNEGSKA in the germline V gene (reference sequence).

This clonotype was counted ten times or more. V usage is TRBV10-3 and J usage is TRBJ2-2; 11 bases agree with TRBD1. Germline V gene lookup returns CDR1 ENHRY and CDR2 SYGVKD. The CDR3 is 15 amino acids. Unmatched junction bases numbered 4, after V lost 10 bases and J lost 0 bases. In DNA, the CDR3 is TGTGCCACGAGGGGACAGGGGGCGAACACCGGGGAGCTGTTTTTT. Amino acid sequence: CATRGQGANTGELFF.

This clonotype was detected many times. The V and J genes are TRBV28 and TRBJ2-7; TRBD1 aligns across 9 bases. The ends lost 3 bases at V and 6 bases at J; junction bases unmatched: 9. Per the germline V gene, CDR1 is MDHEN and CDR2 is SYDVKM. The CDR3 is made up of 15 amino acids. The CDR3 DNA follows: TGTGCCAGCAGTTTCCGGACAGGGGTTAAAGTCGAGCAGTACTTC. It yields the protein CASSFRTGVKVEQYF.

Ten or more counts support this clonotype. The genes are TRBV2 and TRBJ2-1, with D possibly TRBD1 on 5 matching bases. Germline V CDR1 and CDR2: SNHLY, FYNNEI. The CDR3 contains 14 residues. V lost 4 bases and J 0 bases, leaving 7 bases between the germline ends. CDR3 sequence reads: CASSGRGSYNEQFF. In DNA form, the CDR3 reads TGTGCCAGCAGTGGTAGGGGCTCCTACAATGAGCAGTTCTTC.